Each of the 29 T cell receptor beta chains below was sequenced from the same sample in a study of blood T cells in healthy people across ages. A J-beta primer mix and a sample-barcoded 5' primer were used in a second PCR of roughly 6 to 12 cycles. TCRdb reprocessed the 5' RACE reads via MiXCR and lists one record per CDR3 protein. The top ten hold under 25% of the sample, which has around 1,800,000 distinct CDR3 sequences, about two fifths seen once. Material for sequencing was blood. These receptors came from a human donor in good health.

V is TRBV20-1 and J is TRBJ2-7, with TRBD1 identical over 7 bases. Germline assignment: CDR1 DFQATT and CDR2 SNEGSKA (reference sequence). The junction had 10 bases not matched to a gene; V was cut back by 3 bases and J by 2 bases. The CDR3 extends over 15 amino acids. The CDR3 is CSASDRKGATYEQYF. The CDR3 nucleotides read TGCAGTGCTAGTGATCGAAAGGGGGCTACCTACGAGCAGTACTTC.

This clonotype appeared a few times. CDR3 bases: TGTGCCAGCAGCATGTGGAGGGACCTCGACCGGGTAGGCGGCACAGATACGCAGTATTTT. It is translated as CASSMWRDLDRVGGTDTQYF. This rearrangement joins TRBV5-5 to TRBJ2-3; the D gene is possibly TRBD2 (6 bases). Deletions cut 4 bases from V and 1 base from J, with 28 bases between. This CDR3 contains 20 residues. The germline CDR1 and CDR2 sequences are SGHKS and YYEKEE (reference sequence).

The CDR3 is CASSFSGSDGVVNEQFF. The CDR3 bases are TGTGCCAGCAGTTTTAGTGGTTCTGACGGGGTAGTAAATGAGCAGTTCTTC. The chain is built from TRBV12-3 or TRBV12-4 and TRBJ2-1; D is possibly TRBD2 (5 bases). V lost 3 bases and J lost 7, with 22 bases in between. The CDR3 spans 17 residues.

Concerning this clonotype: The junction shows a germline mismatch at one end, possibly a read error. The chain recombines TRBV5-1 with TRBJ2-4; 9 bases fit TRBD1. Per the germline V gene, CDR1 is SGHRS and CDR2 is YFSETQ. The CDR3 runs to 17 residues. The CDR3 here is CASSLALGQGGFDIQYF. In DNA, the CDR3 is TGTGCCAGCAGCTTGGCGCTGGGACAGGGCGGTTTCGACATTCAGTACTTC.

The sample holds a few counts of this clonotype. This chain joins TRBV5-6 and TRBJ2-7; D is possibly TRBD1 (6 bases). Germline V gives CDR1 SGHDT, CDR2 YYEEEE. V lost 4 bases to trimming and J lost 2 bases, with 16 bases between them. The length of the CDR3 is 15 residues. This chain's CDR3 is CASSQQGRVTYEQYF. The CDR3 bases are TGTGCCAGCAGCCAACAGGGAAGGGTCACCTACGAGCAGTACTTC.

Only a few counts were recorded for this clonotype. A much larger clone sits a single nucleotide away, making a read error possible. This chain joins TRBV27 and TRBJ2-7; 7 nucleotides match TRBD1. The CDR3 is 13 amino acids. The junction had 4 bases not matched to a gene; V was cut back by 5 bases and J by 3 bases. Germline lookup yields CDR1 MNHEY and CDR2 SMNVEV (reference sequence). The CDR3: CASSTGTVYEQYF. CDR3 nucleotide sequence: TGTGCCAGCAGTACCGGGACAGTCTACGAGCAGTACTTC.

The gene calls are TRBV20-1 and TRBJ1-2; D is uncertain. Trimming cost V 3 bases and J 8 bases, with 13 bases left between them. The length of the CDR3 is 12 residues. Germline V CDR1 and CDR2: DFQATT, SNEGSKA (reference sequence). Here the CDR3 reads CSARRGSGGYTF. CDR3 nucleotides: TGCAGTGCTAGGCGTGGGAGTGGAGGCTACACCTTC.

CDR3 region: CASSILPDTRTDTQYF. In nucleotides, the CDR3 is TGTGCCAGCAGCATCCTTCCGGACACCCGCACAGATACGCAGTATTTT. The gene calls are TRBV7-2 and TRBJ2-3; D may be TRBD1 (5 bases). Between the trimmed V and J ends, which lost 5 bases and 1 base, there was a span of 16 bases. Per the germline V gene, CDR1 is SGHTA and CDR2 is FQGNSA. The CDR3 is 16 amino acids.

CDR3 nucleotides: TGTGCCATCAGGGACAGGGCCGGCACTGAAGCTTTCTTT. Amino acid sequence: CAIRDRAGTEAFF. The V gene is TRBV10-3, the J gene TRBJ1-1; 8 bases line up with TRBD1. J was trimmed by 4 bases and V by 6 bases; bases with no gene match: 4. Germline-derived CDR1 and CDR2 are ENHRY and SYGVKD. The CDR3 length is 13 residues.

As DNA, the CDR3 is TGCAGTGCTAGGGAAGCGGCAGGGATTAGGGAGGAGTTCTTC. The encoded protein is CSAREAAGIREEFF. The chain carries TRBV20-1 and TRBJ2-1, with D possibly being TRBD2 (6 bases). Per germline, CDR1 DFQATT and CDR2 SNEGSKA (reference sequence). Trimming took 3 bases from V and 14 from J, leaving 23 bases between them. This CDR3 has 14 residues.

The chain has TRBV6-2 or TRBV6-3 and TRBJ1-3; D gene unclear. V lost 7 bases and J 12 bases, leaving 13 bases between the germline ends. The germline V gene encodes CDR1 MNHEY and CDR2 SVGEGT. The CDR3 contains 11 residues. This CDR3 reads CASTSHGDIYF. Here the CDR3 DNA reads TGTGCCAGCACCTCCCACGGCGACATATATTTT.

The chain uses TRBV4-3 and TRBJ2-7; TRBD2 is a possible D gene (6 bases). The CDR3 is 16 residues long. From germline, CDR1 is LGHNA and CDR2 YSLEER. V was cut by 0 bases and J by 2 bases, with 14 bases left in between. The CDR3 DNA follows: TGCGCCAGCAGCCAAGATAGGGGAGGCCCTACCTACGAGCAGTACTTC. Translation gives CASSQDRGGPTYEQYF.

This clonotype was counted only a few times. The genes are TRBV29-1 and TRBJ2-7; tentative D call: TRBD1 (5 bases). Trimming removed 4 bases from V and 4 bases from J, with 14 bases in between. CDR1 and CDR2 from the germline V gene are SQVTM and ANQGSEA. The CDR3 length is 13 residues. The CDR3 here is CSVVGSDKYEQYF. DNA for the CDR3: TGCAGCGTTGTGGGGTCGGACAAATACGAGCAGTACTTC.

This clonotype was seen once. The chain couples TRBV5-1 to TRBJ2-7; tentative D call: TRBD1 (5 bases). The V and J ends lost 5 bases and 0 bases respectively, with 18 bases between them. Germline V gene lookup returns CDR1 SGHRS and CDR2 YFSETQ. The CDR3 runs to 16 residues. CDR3 loop: CASRMEQGPSSYEQYF. In nucleotides, the CDR3 is TGCGCCAGCAGGATGGAGCAGGGCCCAAGCTCCTACGAGCAGTACTTC.

This clonotype appeared a few times. The rearrangement uses TRBV5-6 and TRBJ2-7; D not resolved. TRBJ2-5 matches the DNA end more closely, so the J call is doubtful. The germline CDR1 and CDR2 sequences are SGHDT and YYEEEE. The CDR3 runs 13 residues. The CDR3 region is CASSFGFYETQYF. The CDR3 nucleotides are TGTGCCAGCAGCTTTGGATTCTACGAGACCCAGTACTTC.

The chain carries TRBV7-2 and TRBJ1-2; D uncertain. Germline CDR1 SGHTA, CDR2 FQGNSA. V lost 4 bases and J lost 3, with 15 bases in between. This CDR3 is built from 15 residues. This CDR3 reads CASSSQPGSDYGYTF. In nucleotides, the CDR3 is TGTGCCAGCAGCTCGCAACCAGGATCGGACTATGGCTACACCTTC.

This clonotype appeared a single time. CDR3 amino acids: CSATLARAPETQYF. For the CDR3, the DNA is TGCAGTGCAACTCTAGCGAGGGCTCCGGAGACCCAGTACTTC. V gene TRBV20-1 combines with J gene TRBJ2-5; TRBD2 is a possible D gene (6 bases). V was shortened by 6 bases and J by 5 bases, with 19 bases between the two germline ends. Germline V gene sequence: CDR1 DFQATT, CDR2 SNEGSKA (reference sequence). The length of the CDR3 is 14 residues.

The rearrangement links TRBV11-3 to TRBJ2-1; 9 nucleotides agree with TRBD2. The CDR3 is 16 residues long. Per the germline V gene, CDR1 is SGHNT and CDR2 is YENEEA. The J segment lost 1 base and the V segment lost 5 bases, leaving 6 bases of the junction unmatched. CDR3: CASSARSGGSYNEQFF. The CDR3 nucleotides read TGTGCCAGCAGCGCCCGTAGCGGGGGTTCCTACAATGAGCAGTTCTTC.

The chain joins TRBV15 to TRBJ1-1, with D unclear. The CDR3 spans 19 residues. In germline, CDR1 is LNHNV, CDR2 YYDKDF (reference sequence). Trimming left V 0 bases short and J 1 base short, with 21 bases between. CDR3 sequence (DNA): TGTGCCACCAGCAGAGATTGGTTTGGTACGGGGTTGGGGAACACTGAAGCTTTCTTT. It encodes CATSRDWFGTGLGNTEAFF.

V and J are TRBV20-1 and TRBJ2-5; 7 nucleotides match TRBD2. The CDR3 totals 13 residues. V shed 3 bases and J 5 bases; nucleotides not matched to a gene: 6. Germline V CDR1 and CDR2: DFQATT, SNEGSKA (reference sequence). As DNA, the CDR3 is TGCAGTGCTAGGGGGGGAGGGACGGAGACCCAGTACTTC. This gives the protein CSARGGGTETQYF.

A note on this clonotype: An end of the junction does not agree with germline; a read error may underlie this. The chain couples TRBV6-2 or TRBV6-3 to TRBJ1-2; D not certain. CDR3 size: 14 residues. The germline V gene has CDR1 MNHEY and CDR2 SVGEGT. The CDR3 sequence: CASRYSTAIYGYTF. In DNA form, the CDR3 reads TGTGCCAGCAGGTACTCGACCGCCATCTATGGCTACACCTTC.

This chain uses TRBV5-1 with TRBJ2-3; 8 nucleotides align to TRBD2. Trimming removed 4 bases from V and 5 bases from J; junction bases left unmatched: 12. CDR3 length equals 16 residues. The germline CDR1 and CDR2 sequences are SGHRS and YFSETQ. The DNA for the CDR3 is TGCGCCAGCAGCAGGTTGATAGCGGGGTCTCAAGATACGCAGTATTTT. It encodes CASSRLIAGSQDTQYF. Filled out from reference TRBV5-1 and TRBJ2-3, the complete variable domain reads KAGVTQTPRYLIKTRGQQVTLSCSPISGHRSVSWYQQTPGQGLQFLFEYFSETQRNKGNFPGRFSGRQFSNSRSEMNVSTLELGDSALYLCASSRLIAGSQDTQYFGPGTRLTVL.

The gene calls are TRBV4-1 and TRBJ1-1, with 9 bases lining up with TRBD1. This CDR3 has 14 residues. Germline loops: CDR1 MGHRA, CDR2 YSYEKL. With V trimmed by 4 bases and J by 8 bases, 8 bases remained unmatched. The CDR3, as DNA: TGCGCCAGCAGCCGAAGCACAGGGGGCCCGGAAGCTTTCTTT. Its protein is CASSRSTGGPEAFF.

This chain links TRBV29-1 with TRBJ1-1; D not certain. Germline V gene sequence: CDR1 SQVTM, CDR2 ANQGSEA. V was cut by 4 bases and J by 1 base, with 10 bases left in between. CDR3 size: 13 residues. The CDR3 loop is CSVGRESNTEAFF. For the CDR3, the DNA is TGCAGCGTTGGCCGAGAATCGAACACTGAAGCTTTCTTT.

V is TRBV20-1 and J is TRBJ2-3; TRBD2 matches at 8 bases. Trimming removed 2 bases from V and 6 bases from J; junction bases left unmatched: 13. From germline, CDR1 is DFQATT and CDR2 SNEGSKA (reference sequence). This CDR3 is 16 amino acids long. The CDR3 is CSARSGGGALVDTQYF. The CDR3 DNA reads as TGCAGTGCTAGATCGGGAGGGGGGGCCTTGGTGGATACGCAGTATTTT.

This clonotype occurred many times. The CDR3 region is CASSLRAESDEQYF. CDR3 DNA: TGTGCCAGCAGCCTCAGGGCAGAAAGCGACGAGCAGTACTTC. V is TRBV9 and J is TRBJ2-4; D is perhaps TRBD1 (5 bases). The J call may be wrong; the DNA end is better matched by TRBJ2-7. The germline gives CDR1 SGDLS, CDR2 YYNGEE. There are 14 residues in the CDR3.

This chain uses TRBV19 with TRBJ2-5; the match to TRBD2 covers 7 bases. The J call may be wrong; the DNA end is better matched by TRBJ2-7. The CDR3 spans 12 residues. Germline V lookup: CDR1 LNHDA, CDR2 SQIVND (reference sequence). The CDR3: CASGRGVFEQYF. In DNA, the CDR3 is TGTGCCAGTGGCCGGGGGGTCTTCGAGCAGTACTTC.

Details on this clonotype: No conserved phenylalanine or tryptophan is present at the end of the CDR3, so a read error is the likely explanation. The chain has TRBV20-1 and TRBJ1-2; 7 bases fit TRBD1. Germline assignment: CDR1 DFQATT and CDR2 SNEGSKA (reference sequence). V trimming: 3 bases; J trimming: 4 bases; junction bases outside the gene matches: 11. The CDR3 is 15 residues long. The CDR3 is CSARPRTGESYGYTC. The DNA for the CDR3 is TGCAGTGCTAGGCCCCGGACAGGAGAGAGCTATGGCTACACCTGC.

The chain uses TRBV10-3 and TRBJ1-4, with unresolved D. Germline CDR1 ENHRY, CDR2 SYGVKD. Trimming took 8 bases from V and 5 from J, leaving 6 bases between them. The length of the CDR3 is 11 residues. The CDR3 coding sequence is TGTGCCATCGGGGAGAATGAAAAACTGTTTTTT. Protein sequence: CAIGENEKLFF.